The T cell receptor (beta chain) under discussion was sequenced for a study of blood T cell repertoires in COVID-19. Generated by immunoSEQ multiplex PCR, the TCRdb table keeps only in-frame clones and is missing some. The sample comprises some 180,000 clones, approximately 86% of which are singletons, and around 5.2% rests with the top ten. This CDR3 has 16 residues. V was clipped by 3 bases and J by 0 bases, with 14 bases between them. The germline gives CDR1 KGHSH, CDR2 LQKENI. Sequencing used PBMCs or T cells enriched from blood (not recorded which). The TCR originated in a woman aged 55-75 years with acute COVID-19. The chain couples TRBV18 to TRBJ1-1; D is undetermined. The CDR3 DNA is TGTGCCAGCTCACCGATCTCGACCGGGGTGAACACTGAAGCTTTCTTT. It specifies CASSPISTGVNTEAFF.